This T cell receptor (beta chain) was documented in a study of spatial heterogeneity in lung cancer. Overall study: When follow-up PBMC samples existed, they were sequenced (at a median of about 2 years after resection). Unique TCR and UMI combinations averaged more than ten appearances each in raw reads.

V was shortened by 5 bases and J by 5 bases, with 18 bases between the two germline ends. Germline lookup yields CDR1 SEHNR and CDR2 FQNEAQ (reference sequence). The CDR3 length is 15 residues. This clonotype was seen at least ten times. TCRdb re-called the 5' RACE reads with MiXCR, one entry per CDR3 protein. The sample holds 45,000 to 65,000 distinct CDR3 sequences, roughly 7.4% seen once. This sample's time point: blood at routine non-recurrence follow-up after resection. Whole RNA was taken from tumor, nontumor lung or frozen PBMC; it was then sequenced unsorted. Source: PBMCs, taken at follow-up. V is TRBV7-9 and J is TRBJ2-5, with D maybe TRBD2 (5 bases). This TCR was recovered from a female donor with early-stage non-small cell lung cancer. The CDR3 DNA sequence: TGTGCCAGCAGCGGTGCCGGGGAGATGTGGGAGACCCAGTACTTC. It translates to CASSGAGEMWETQYF.